The 10 T cell receptor beta chains listed next were all sequenced from one sample in a study of T cell responses to AZD1222 COVID-19 vaccine. TCRdb's copy holds only in-frame clones and misses some; the assay was immunoSEQ multiplex PCR. The table has about 140,000 clones, 90% to 95% seen once. The sequencing used peripheral blood, collected on day 0 of AZD1222 vaccination. All receptors come from an adult in good health.

This chain joins TRBV6-2 or TRBV6-3 and TRBJ1-3; tentatively, D is TRBD1 (6 bases). Germline CDR1 reads MNHEY; CDR2 reads SVGEGT. The CDR3 covers 15 residues. V was clipped by 1 base and J by 1 base, with 8 bases between them. The CDR3 spells CASSYLGHSGNTIYF. In DNA, the CDR3 is TGTGCCAGCAGTTACTTGGGACATTCTGGAAACACCATATATTTT.

V usage is TRBV4-1 and J usage is TRBJ1-4, with D hard to call. Trimming cost V 4 bases and J 5 bases, with 17 bases left between them. Germline V gene sequence: CDR1 MGHRA, CDR2 YSYEKL. The CDR3 is made up of 16 amino acids. The CDR3: CASSRHEAVDNEKLFF. CDR3 bases: TGCGCCAGCAGCCGACACGAGGCGGTGGACAATGAAAAACTGTTTTTT.

This clone came up once. The chain recombines TRBV28 with TRBJ2-3; 9 bases are shared with TRBD1. Trimming removed 2 bases from V and 0 bases from J; junction bases left unmatched: 9. CDR1 MDHEN and CDR2 SYDVKM come from the germline V gene. The CDR3 is 18 residues long. CDR3 protein: CASSLVQGAGSSTDTQYF. CDR3 DNA: TGTGCCAGCAGTTTAGTACAGGGGGCGGGATCTAGCACAGATACGCAGTATTTT.

The chain uses TRBV6-6 and TRBJ1-4; D possibly corresponds to TRBD1 (5 bases). The CDR3 loop spans 16 amino acids. The germline CDR1 and CDR2 sequences are MNHNY and SVGAGI (reference sequence). Trimming cost V 0 bases and J 2 bases, with 10 bases left between them. CDR3 loop: CASSYSRGGTNEKLFF. The CDR3 nucleotides are TGTGCCAGCAGTTACTCCCGGGGGGGGACTAATGAAAAACTGTTTTTT.

The chain uses TRBV5-1 and TRBJ2-1, with TRBD2 identical over 13 bases. V dropped 0 bases and J dropped 8; count of bases not matched to a gene: 5. The CDR3 runs 16 residues. Germline-derived CDR1 and CDR2 are SGHRS and YFSETQ. The CDR3 coding sequence is TGCGCCAGCAGCTTGGGAGGGACTAGCGGGGTGTATGAGCAGTTCTTC. Protein sequence: CASSLGGTSGVYEQFF.

Here the CDR3 DNA reads TGTGCCAGCAGCTTAATTGGAGGTAGAAGCAATCAGCCCCAGCATTTT. Protein sequence: CASSLIGGRSNQPQHF. The chain has TRBV7-2 and TRBJ1-5, with D unclear. V was trimmed by 2 bases and J by 1 base, leaving 12 bases between them. Germline CDR1 and CDR2: SGHTA and FQGNSA. There are 16 residues in the CDR3.

The chain uses TRBV6-5 and TRBJ2-1, with D perhaps TRBD1 (5 bases). Germline values: CDR1 MNHEY, CDR2 SVGAGI. The V end lost 0 bases, the J end lost 8 bases, and 14 bases lay between the germline ends. The CDR3 is made up of 15 amino acids. The CDR3 sequence: CASSYSYRQRDEQFF. As DNA, the CDR3 is TGTGCCAGCAGTTACTCGTACAGGCAAAGGGATGAGCAGTTCTTC.

This clone was detected once. The rearrangement links TRBV7-2 to TRBJ2-1; 9 bases line up with TRBD2. The CDR3 spans 15 residues. Germline-derived CDR1 and CDR2 are SGHTA and FQGNSA. The V segment lost 3 bases and the J segment 0 bases; nucleotides outside the gene matches: 0. This CDR3 is CASSFSGSSYNEQFF. CDR3 DNA sequence: TGTGCCAGCAGCTTTAGCGGGAGCTCCTACAATGAGCAGTTCTTC.

V is TRBV28 and J is TRBJ1-2; D is unresolved. CDR1 is MDHEN and CDR2 is SYDVKM in the germline V gene. This CDR3 comprises 13 residues. V lost 2 bases to trimming and J lost 5 bases, with 9 bases between them. The CDR3 sequence: CASSLPIEYGYTF. As DNA, the CDR3 is TGTGCCAGCAGTTTACCGATCGAGTATGGCTACACCTTC.

V usage is TRBV6-2 or TRBV6-3 and J usage is TRBJ1-1; D possibly corresponds to TRBD1 (6 bases). Trimming pared 2 bases from V and 0 bases from J, leaving 19 bases between. Germline CDR1 is MNHEY and CDR2 is SVGEGT. The CDR3 spans 18 residues. DNA for the CDR3: TGTGCCAGCAGTTACCTTGGGGGGGGCCTCTCCTTGAACACTGAAGCTTTCTTT. Its protein product is CASSYLGGGLSLNTEAFF.